This is a list of T cell receptor beta chains from one sample in a study of T-cell memory formation after mild COVID-19. TCRdb ran MiXCR on the 5' RACE reads and lists one entry per CDR3 protein. The sample records roughly 250,000 distinct CDR3 sequences, about a sixth being singletons. Sequencing was carried out using PBMCs or a T cell subset sorted from them (not recorded which). These receptors were obtained from a man in his late teens or twenties who had mild COVID-19 (a few samples of this study predate the infection). Cell type and time point are not known. Each CDR3 is given with its conserved first and last residue. D genes are given only for firm matches. A row's size may be missing; if present it is once, few, many or a size class.

>TRBJ2-1|-|TRBV20-1|few
TGCAGTGCCATAGGACAGGGAGGGTTTACCTACAATGAGCAGTTCTTC
CSAIGQGGFTYNEQFF
>TRBJ1-1|TRBD1|TRBV20-1|few
TGCAGTGTCCAGGACAGGCCCGTTGAAGCTTTCTTT
CSVQDRPVEAFF
>TRBJ1-1|-|TRBV12-3/TRBV12-4|-
TGTGCCAGCAGCTCCCACGACAGGCGGTTTGGGCCTGAAGCTTTCTTT
CASSSHDRRFGPEAFF
>TRBJ2-5|-|TRBV9|-
TGTGCCAGCAGCGTAGCTCGGCAGGAGACCCAGTACTTC
CASSVARQETQYF
>TRBJ2-1|TRBD2|TRBV5-1|few
TGCGCCAGCAGTTTCACTAGCGGGCTTGACAATGAGCAGTTCTTC
CASSFTSGLDNEQFF
>TRBJ1-1|-|TRBV6-2/TRBV6-3|-
TGTGCCAGCAGGATCGGGGGATCAGGGAGCACTGAAGCTTTCTTT
CASRIGGSGSTEAFF
>TRBJ1-5|-|TRBV12-3/TRBV12-4|-
TGTGCCACGGGGCAGCCCCAGCATTTT
CATGQPQHF
>TRBJ2-1|-|TRBV9|-
TGTGCCAGCAGCGTAGCGGACCAGGGCTTAGGCAATGAGCAGTTCTTC
CASSVADQGLGNEQFF
>TRBJ1-5|-|TRBV28|-
TGTGCCAGCTCCCCCGGGACTCCCTTAGGGCCCCAGCATTTT
CASSPGTPLGPQHF
>TRBJ2-5|TRBD2|TRBV12-3/TRBV12-4|-
TGTGCCAGCAGCCGCGAGCGGGGCCGGCAAGAGACCCAGTACTTC
CASSRERGRQETQYF
>TRBJ1-4|TRBD1|TRBV5-6|few
TGTGCCAGCAGCTTGGCGCCAGGGGGTGAAAAACTGTTTTTT
CASSLAPGGEKLFF
>TRBJ2-7|TRBD2|TRBV20-1|-
TGCAGTGCTAGAAGCGCTAGCGGCTTATGGAACGAGCAGTACTTC
CSARSASGLWNEQYF
>TRBJ1-6|-|TRBV7-9|few
TGTGCCAGCAGTTATATCCGGACGGCACCCCTCCACTTT
CASSYIRTAPLHF
>TRBJ2-5|-|TRBV20-1|-
TGCAGTGCGAGGGGGGGGGAGACCCAGTACTTC
CSARGGETQYF
>TRBJ1-4|-|TRBV2|few
TGTGCCAGCAGTGAAGTGGCAGCAAATGAAAAACTGTTTTTT
CASSEVAANEKLFF
>TRBJ2-7|TRBD1|TRBV18|once
TGTGCCAGCTCACGGGACAGGGGGGAGATCTACGAGCAGTACTTC
CASSRDRGEIYEQYF
>TRBJ2-7|-|TRBV12-5|-
TGTGCTAGTGGTCCGGAGACAGGACAGCAGTACTTC
CASGPETGQQYF
>TRBJ2-3|-|TRBV12-3/TRBV12-4|-
TGTGCCAGCAGCGCCCCGGATACGCAGTATTTT
CASSAPDTQYF
>TRBJ1-1|TRBD1|TRBV7-2|-
TGTGCCAGCAGCTTAGTAGCAGGGGGCGGTACTGAAGCTTTCTTT
CASSLVAGGGTEAFF
>TRBJ1-1|TRBD1|TRBV12-3/TRBV12-4|-
TGTGCCAGCAAGTCCGGACAGGTTGAAGCTTTCTTT
CASKSGQVEAFF
>TRBJ1-5|-|TRBV30|few
TGTGCCTGGAGTGTACAGAACAATCAGCCCCAGCATTTT
CAWSVQNNQPQHF
>TRBJ2-1|TRBD2|TRBV7-9|-
TGTGCCAGCAGCTTAAGACTAGCGGGGAACAATGAGCAGTTCTTC
CASSLRLAGNNEQFF
>TRBJ1-2|-|TRBV29-1|few
TGCAGCGTTTTGGGGATACCCAACTATGGCTACACCTTC
CSVLGIPNYGYTF
>TRBJ1-2|-|TRBV5-1|many
TGCGCCAGCAGCGGACGTCCAGGGGCGCTTGGCTACACCTTC
CASSGRPGALGYTF